These 4 T cell receptor beta chains came from one sample sequenced in a study of cytomegalovirus exposure and HLA in healthy donors. PCR primers comprised 60 Vbeta and 13 Jbeta primers. This table comes from immunoSEQ multiplex PCR, and its TCRdb copy is limited to in-frame clones, with some not included. The top ten clones hold 9% to 10% of a sample with under 150,000 clones, around 60% of them seen once. The material sequenced was PBMCs. The receptors originated from a man aged 40-49 years in good health and CMV-seropositive.

The chain uses TRBV18 and TRBJ1-2, with 9 bases identical to TRBD1. Germline CDR1 is KGHSH and CDR2 is LQKENI. The CDR3 is 17 amino acids. Trimming cost V 2 bases and J 8 bases; bases outside gene matches: 15. CDR3 in amino acids: CASSPSVGGQGPPGYTF. Written as DNA, the CDR3 is TGTGCCAGCTCACCATCAGTAGGAGGACAGGGGCCTCCGGGCTACACCTTC.

The V call is TRBV29-1, the J call TRBJ2-1, with D possibly TRBD2 on 5 matching bases. V shed 7 bases and J shed 10 bases, with 11 bases lying between them. The germline V gene has CDR1 SQVTM and CDR2 ANQGSEA. CDR3 length: 10 amino acids. CDR3 protein: CSALEGEQFF. The CDR3 nucleotides read TGCAGCGCTCTCGAGGGCGAGCAGTTCTTC.

CDR3 residues: CARLGGSGSYEQYF. The CDR3 nucleotides read TGTGCCAGGCTTGGGGGGTCTGGCTCCTACGAGCAGTACTTC. V and J are TRBV30 and TRBJ2-7; a weak D match, TRBD2 (6 bases). Looked up from germline, CDR1 is GTSNPN and CDR2 is SVGIG (reference sequence). The CDR3 is 14 residues long. Trimming cost V 8 bases and J 0 bases, with 17 bases left between them.

The chain recombines TRBV4-1 with TRBJ1-6; 8 bases line up with TRBD1. There are 15 residues in the CDR3. Germline lookup yields CDR1 MGHRA and CDR2 YSYEKL. V was clipped by 4 bases and J by 10 bases; unmatched bases: 9. CDR3: CASSLRGQGTSPLHF. CDR3 nucleotide sequence: TGCGCCAGCAGCCTCCGAGGACAGGGAACGTCACCCCTCCACTTT.